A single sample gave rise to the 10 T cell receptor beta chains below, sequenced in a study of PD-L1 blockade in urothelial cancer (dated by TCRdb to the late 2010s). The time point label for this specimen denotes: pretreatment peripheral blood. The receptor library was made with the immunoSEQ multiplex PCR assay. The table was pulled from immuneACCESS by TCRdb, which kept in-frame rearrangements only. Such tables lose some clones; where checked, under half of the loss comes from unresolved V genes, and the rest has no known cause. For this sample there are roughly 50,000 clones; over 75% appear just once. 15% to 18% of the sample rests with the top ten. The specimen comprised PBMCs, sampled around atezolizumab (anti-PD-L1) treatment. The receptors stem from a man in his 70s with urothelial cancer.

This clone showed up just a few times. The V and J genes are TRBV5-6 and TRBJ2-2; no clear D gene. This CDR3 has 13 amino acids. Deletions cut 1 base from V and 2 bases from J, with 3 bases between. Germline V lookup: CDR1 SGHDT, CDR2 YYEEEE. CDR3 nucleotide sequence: TGTGCCAGCAGCTTGCAAAACACCGGGGAGCTGTTTTTT. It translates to CASSLQNTGELFF.

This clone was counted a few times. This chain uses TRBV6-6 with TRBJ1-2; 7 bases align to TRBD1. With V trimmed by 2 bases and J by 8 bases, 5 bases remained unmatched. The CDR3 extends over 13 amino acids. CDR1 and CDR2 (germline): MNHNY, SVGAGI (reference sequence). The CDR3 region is CASSYGQGGGYTF. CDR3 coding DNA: TGTGCCAGCAGTTACGGTCAGGGGGGAGGCTACACCTTC.

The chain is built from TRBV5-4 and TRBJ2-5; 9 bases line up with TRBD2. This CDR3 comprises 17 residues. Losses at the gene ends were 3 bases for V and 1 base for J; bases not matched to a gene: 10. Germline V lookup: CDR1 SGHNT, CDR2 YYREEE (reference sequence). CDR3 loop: CASSSLTKTSGQETQYF. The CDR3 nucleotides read TGTGCCAGCAGCTCCCTAACTAAGACTAGCGGCCAAGAGACCCAGTACTTC.

The CDR3 coding sequence is TGTGCCAGCAGCTACAGACAGGGAGATAATGAAAAACTGTTTTTT. Amino acids: CASSYRQGDNEKLFF. The chain is built from TRBV12-1 and TRBJ1-4; TRBD1 is the table's D call, not checked against the DNA. TRBV12-1 is noted as a pseudogene. The CDR3 totals 15 residues.

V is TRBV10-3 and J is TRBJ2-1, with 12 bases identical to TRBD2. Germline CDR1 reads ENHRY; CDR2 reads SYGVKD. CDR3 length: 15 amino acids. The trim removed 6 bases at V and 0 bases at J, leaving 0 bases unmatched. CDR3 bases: TGTGCCATCAGGACTAGCGGGAGCTCCTACAATGAGCAGTTCTTC. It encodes CAIRTSGSSYNEQFF.

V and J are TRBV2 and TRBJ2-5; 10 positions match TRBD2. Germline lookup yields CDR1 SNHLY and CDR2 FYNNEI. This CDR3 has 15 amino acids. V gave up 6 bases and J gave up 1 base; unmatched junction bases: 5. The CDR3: CASSGWTSGQETQYF. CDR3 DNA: TGTGCCAGCAGCGGATGGACTAGCGGCCAAGAGACCCAGTACTTC.

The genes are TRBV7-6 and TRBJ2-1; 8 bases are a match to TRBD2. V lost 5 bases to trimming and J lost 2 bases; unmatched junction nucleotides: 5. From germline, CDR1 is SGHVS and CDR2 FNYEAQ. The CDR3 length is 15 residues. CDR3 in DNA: TGTGCCAGCAGCCGAGCGGGAGCTACCTACAATGAGCAGTTCTTC. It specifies CASSRAGATYNEQFF.

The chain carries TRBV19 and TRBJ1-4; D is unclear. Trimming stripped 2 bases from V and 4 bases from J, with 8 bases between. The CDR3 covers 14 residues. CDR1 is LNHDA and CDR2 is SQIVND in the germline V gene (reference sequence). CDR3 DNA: TGTGCCAGTAGTATACCCGGACTTAATGAAAAACTGTTTTTT. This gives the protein CASSIPGLNEKLFF.

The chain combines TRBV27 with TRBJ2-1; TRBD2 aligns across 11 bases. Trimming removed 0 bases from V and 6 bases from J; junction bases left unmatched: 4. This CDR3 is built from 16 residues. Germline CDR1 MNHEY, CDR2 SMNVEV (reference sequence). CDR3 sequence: CASSLSSGLAANEQFF. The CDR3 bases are TGTGCCAGCAGTTTATCCTCGGGACTAGCGGCCAATGAGCAGTTCTTC.

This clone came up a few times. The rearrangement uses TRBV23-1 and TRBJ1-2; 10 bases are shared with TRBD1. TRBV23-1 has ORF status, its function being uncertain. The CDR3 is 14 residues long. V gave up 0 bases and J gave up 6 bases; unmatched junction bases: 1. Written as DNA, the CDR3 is TGCGCCAGCAGTCAATCTGACAGGGGGCATGGCTACACCTTC. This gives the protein CASSQSDRGHGYTF.